This T cell receptor beta chain was recorded in a study of resident and recirculating memory T cells in vitiligo (dated by TCRdb to 2017 to 2018). In terms of the full investigation: The study took epidermis from shave biopsies of two lesional and two nonlesional sites, plus PBMCs, from each of a few stable vitiligo patients for TCR beta sequencing. Without any cell sorting, samples were homogenized immediately before genomic DNA was extracted using the Qiagen DNeasy Blood & Tissue Kit. Human TCR beta sequencing was used to test whether specific clones in lesional vitiligo skin differed from clones in nonlesional skin and blood.

TCR beta chains were amplified from genomic DNA with the immunoSEQ hsTCRB kit. The immunoSEQ service ran the sequencing of the TCR beta libraries on an Illumina MiSeq instrument. In the paper's pipeline: The immunoSEQ Analyzer was used to analyze the repertoire data. The source is immuneACCESS, and TCRdb retained only in-frame sequences with V and J called. Part of the clones is not carried over; for the studies checked, unresolved V genes explain less than half of this, and the remainder is unexplained. That table furnishes V, J and clone size, whereas the DNA furnished D and trimming. Counted in this sample were 60,000 to 80,000 clones; approximately 89% of them appeared once. Around 4.9% of the sample is held by the ten biggest clonotypes. Trimming removed 2 bases from V and 2 bases from J, leaving 16 bases between the germline ends. Via the germline V gene, CDR1 is KGHSH and CDR2 LQKENI. Reading from cysteine to phenylalanine, the CDR3 counts 16 amino acids. The entry retains the CDR3 DNA only, 48 bases that are in frame from base 1.

Concerning this clone itself: No antigen is known for it. No base-level quality is on record; no much larger clone is a single base apart.

Paper-wide results and their limitations: Even within a single patient, overlap and correlation analysis found no significant repertoire overlap between any biopsies apart from each lesion compared with itself. Future mechanistic studies are needed so that the relative contributions of the lesion-infiltrating T cell clones and of human Trm versus Tcm pools can be evaluated. No single dominant TCR clone was found, and clonality differed from one vitiligo lesion to another. TCR sequences were not conserved across biopsy sites or patients, suggesting that different T cell clones infiltrate different lesions, described as private specificity.

Stable vitiligo was defined as no change in lesions over the previous 6 months. To count as stable, patients also needed to show no confetti depigmentation, which is a clinical sign of active vitiligo. Any patient who had received treatment in the previous three months was excluded. Ficoll density gradient centrifugation was used to isolate PBMCs from heparinized blood, after which the PBMCs were flash-frozen. This chain joins TRBV18 to TRBJ2-7, with the identity of the D gene unclear. Sequencing was carried out using blood. The sequence was collected from a male donor with vitiligo. The nucleotide sequence reads TGTGCCAGCTCACCATATGGTCCAACCTCTACCTACGAGCAGTACTTC. This sequence encodes CASSPYGPTSTYEQYF.